The table lists the clone carrying this T cell receptor beta chain with a few counts. Its specificity is unknown. The CDR3 runs 15 residues. Germline V gene data show CDR1 as SGDLS and CDR2 as YYNGEE. V gave up 4 bases and J gave up 2 bases; unmatched junction bases: 8. This sample was taken from a study of T cells after yellow fever vaccination. Study findings and constraints: A small proportion of clonotypes was detected in both the CD4 and CD8 compartments.

TCRdb independently ran MiXCR on the 5' RACE reads; one entry per CDR3 protein. Among 500,000 to 650,000 distinct CDR3 sequences listed, about 12% were seen once. This sequence originates from a man younger than 40 who received the YFV17D yellow fever vaccine. Sequencing was performed on PBMCs, taken on the day of the yellow fever booster vaccination. V usage is TRBV9 and J usage is TRBJ2-7; 8 bases map to TRBD2. DNA of the CDR3: TGTGCCAGCAGCCCCTATAGCGGGGCGGCCTACGAGCAGTACTTC. Translated, it gives CASSPYSGAAYEQYF.